Included here is one T cell receptor beta chain sequence, with context. Its antigen is currently unknown. The record originates from a study of cytomegalovirus exposure and HLA in healthy donors. This CDR3 contains 18 residues. V was pared by 4 bases and J by 7 bases, with 18 bases of the junction left unmatched. Per germline, CDR1 MNHEY and CDR2 SMNVEV (reference sequence). With 60 Vbeta and 13 Jbeta primers, the PCR was carried out. Profiled with immunoSEQ multiplex PCR; TCRdb holds only in-frame clones, not every one. The sample has around 150,000 clones, 68% seen once; the top ten hold around 4.3%. Study observations and caveats: For most TCR beta V segments, an earlier analysis put the productive rate at about 90% or about 30% of the time.

The sequence was collected from a woman younger than 30 in good health and CMV-seropositive. The chain has TRBV27 and TRBJ1-2; 10 bases match TRBD1. Source material: PBMCs. The CDR3 DNA follows: TGTGCCAGCAGTTCCCCGCCCGACAGGGGGCGTATCGGACGTGGCTACACCTTC. Protein sequence: CASSSPPDRGRIGRGYTF.